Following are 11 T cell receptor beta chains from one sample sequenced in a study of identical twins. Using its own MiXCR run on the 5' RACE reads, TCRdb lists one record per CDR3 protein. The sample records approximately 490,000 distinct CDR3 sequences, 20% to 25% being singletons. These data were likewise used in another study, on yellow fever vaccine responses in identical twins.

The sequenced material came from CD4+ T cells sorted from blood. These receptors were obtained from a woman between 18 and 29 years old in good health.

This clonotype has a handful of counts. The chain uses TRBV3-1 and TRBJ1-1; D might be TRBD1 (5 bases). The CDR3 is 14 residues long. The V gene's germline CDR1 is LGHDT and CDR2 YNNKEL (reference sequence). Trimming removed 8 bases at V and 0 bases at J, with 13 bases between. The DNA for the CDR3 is TGTGCCAGCGGGGGGACGGGGATGAACACTGAAGCTTTCTTT. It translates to CASGGTGMNTEAFF.

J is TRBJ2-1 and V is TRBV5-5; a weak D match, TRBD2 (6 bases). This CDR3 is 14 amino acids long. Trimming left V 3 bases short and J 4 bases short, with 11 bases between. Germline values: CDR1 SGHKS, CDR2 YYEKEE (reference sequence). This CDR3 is CASSSGGAYNEQFF. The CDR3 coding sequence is TGTGCCAGCAGCTCCGGAGGGGCGTACAATGAGCAGTTCTTC. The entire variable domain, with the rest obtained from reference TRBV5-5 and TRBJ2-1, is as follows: DAGVTQSPTHLIKTRGQQVTLRCSPISGHKSVSWYQQVLGQGPQFIFQYYEKEERGRGNFPDRFSARQFPNYSSELNVNALLLGDSALYLCASSSGGAYNEQFFGPGTRLTVL.

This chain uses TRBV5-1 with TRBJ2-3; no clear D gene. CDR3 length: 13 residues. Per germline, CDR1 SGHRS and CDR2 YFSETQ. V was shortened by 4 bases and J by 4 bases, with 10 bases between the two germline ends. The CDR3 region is CASSRPGPDTQYF. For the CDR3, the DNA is TGCGCCAGCAGCCGTCCTGGGCCAGATACGCAGTATTTT.

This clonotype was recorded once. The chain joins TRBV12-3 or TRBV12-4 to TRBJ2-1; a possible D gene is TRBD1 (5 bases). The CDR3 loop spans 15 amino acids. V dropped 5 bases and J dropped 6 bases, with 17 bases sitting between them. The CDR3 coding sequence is TGTGCCAGCAGTATGCGGACATGGACGTTCAATGAGCAGTTCTTC. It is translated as CASSMRTWTFNEQFF.

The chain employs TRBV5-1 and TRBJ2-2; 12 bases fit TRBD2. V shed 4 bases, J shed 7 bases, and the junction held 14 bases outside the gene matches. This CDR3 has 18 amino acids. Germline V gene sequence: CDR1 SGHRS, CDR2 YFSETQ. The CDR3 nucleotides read TGCGCCAGCAGCCCCATTTCTAGCGGGAGGGCCAATCTCGGGGAGCTGTTTTTT. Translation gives CASSPISSGRANLGELFF.

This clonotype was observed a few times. CDR3 bases: TGTGCCAGCAGTGAGACGACAGGGGGAAAGAATGAGCAGTTCTTC. This translates into CASSETTGGKNEQFF. The chain combines TRBV6-1 with TRBJ2-1; 9 bases line up with TRBD1. After removal of 3 bases from V and 7 bases from J, the junction contained 7 bases not matched to a gene. The CDR3 length is 15 residues. The germline V gene encodes CDR1 MNHNS and CDR2 SASEGT.

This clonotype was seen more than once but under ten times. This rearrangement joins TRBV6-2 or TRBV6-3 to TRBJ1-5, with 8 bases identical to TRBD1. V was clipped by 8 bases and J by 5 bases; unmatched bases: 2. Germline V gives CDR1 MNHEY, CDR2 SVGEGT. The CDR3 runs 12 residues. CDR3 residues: CASGTGYQPQHF. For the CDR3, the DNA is TGTGCCAGCGGGACAGGATATCAGCCCCAGCATTTT.

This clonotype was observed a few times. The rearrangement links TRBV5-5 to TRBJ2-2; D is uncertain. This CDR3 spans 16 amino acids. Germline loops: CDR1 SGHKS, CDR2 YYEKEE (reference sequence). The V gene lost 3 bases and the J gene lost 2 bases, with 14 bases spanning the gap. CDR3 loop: CASSSSASKNTGELFF. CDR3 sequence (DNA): TGTGCCAGCAGCTCCAGCGCGAGTAAAAACACCGGGGAGCTGTTTTTT.

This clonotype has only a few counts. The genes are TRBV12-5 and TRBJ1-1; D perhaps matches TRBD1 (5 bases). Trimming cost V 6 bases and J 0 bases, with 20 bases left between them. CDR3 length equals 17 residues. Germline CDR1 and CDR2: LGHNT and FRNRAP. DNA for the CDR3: TGTGCTAGTGGCCCCCCGGGACTGGGGGTGGTGAACACTGAAGCTTTCTTT. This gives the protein CASGPPGLGVVNTEAFF.

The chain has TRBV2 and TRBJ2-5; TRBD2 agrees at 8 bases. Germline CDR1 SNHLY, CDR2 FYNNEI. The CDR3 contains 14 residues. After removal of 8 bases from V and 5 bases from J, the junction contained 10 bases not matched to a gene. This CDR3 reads CASSGVGTSETQYF. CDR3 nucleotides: TGTGCCAGCTCCGGGGTGGGGACTAGTGAGACCCAGTACTTC.

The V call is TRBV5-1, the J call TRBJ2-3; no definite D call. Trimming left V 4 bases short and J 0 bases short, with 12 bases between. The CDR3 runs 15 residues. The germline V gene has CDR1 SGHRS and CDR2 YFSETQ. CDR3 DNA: TGCGCCAGCAGCAGGAGCGTATCTAGCACAGATACGCAGTATTTT. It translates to CASSRSVSSTDTQYF. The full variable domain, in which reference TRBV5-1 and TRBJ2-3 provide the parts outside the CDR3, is KAGVTQTPRYLIKTRGQQVTLSCSPISGHRSVSWYQQTPGQGLQFLFEYFSETQRNKGNFPGRFSGRQFSNSRSEMNVSTLELGDSALYLCASSRSVSSTDTQYFGPGTRLTVL.